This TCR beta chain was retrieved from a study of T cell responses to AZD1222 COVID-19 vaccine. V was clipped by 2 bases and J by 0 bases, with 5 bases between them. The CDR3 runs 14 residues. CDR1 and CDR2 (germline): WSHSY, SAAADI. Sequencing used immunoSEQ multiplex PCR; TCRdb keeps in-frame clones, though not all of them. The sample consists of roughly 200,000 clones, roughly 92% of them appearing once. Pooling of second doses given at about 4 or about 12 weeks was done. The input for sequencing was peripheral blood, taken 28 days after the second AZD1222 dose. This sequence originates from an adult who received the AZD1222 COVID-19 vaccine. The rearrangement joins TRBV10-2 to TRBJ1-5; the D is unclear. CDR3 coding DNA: TGCGCCAGCAGTGAGGCGTATAGCAATCAGCCCCAGCATTTT. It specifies CASSEAYSNQPQHF.